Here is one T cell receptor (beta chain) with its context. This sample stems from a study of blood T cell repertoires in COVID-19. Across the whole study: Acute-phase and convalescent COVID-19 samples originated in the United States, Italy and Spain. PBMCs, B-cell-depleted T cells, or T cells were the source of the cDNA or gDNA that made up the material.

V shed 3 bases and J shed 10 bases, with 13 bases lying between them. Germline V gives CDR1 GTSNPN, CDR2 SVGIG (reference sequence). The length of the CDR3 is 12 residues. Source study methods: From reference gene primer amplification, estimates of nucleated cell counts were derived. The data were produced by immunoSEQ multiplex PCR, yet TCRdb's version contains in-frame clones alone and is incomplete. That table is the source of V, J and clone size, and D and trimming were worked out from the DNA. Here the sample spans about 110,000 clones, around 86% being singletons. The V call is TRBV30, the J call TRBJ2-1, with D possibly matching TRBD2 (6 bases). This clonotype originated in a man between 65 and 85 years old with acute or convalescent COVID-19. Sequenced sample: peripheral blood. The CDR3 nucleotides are TGTGCCTGGAGCCGACTAGTGGACGAGCAGTTCTTC. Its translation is CAWSRLVDEQFF.